Following are 28 T cell receptor beta chains from one sample sequenced in a study of blood T cells in healthy people across ages. Together with a sample-barcoded 5' primer, a J-beta primer mix was included in a second PCR lasting roughly 6 to 12 cycles. TCRdb passed the 5' RACE reads through MiXCR, listing each CDR3 protein once. The sample has 1.5 million to 2 million distinct CDR3 sequences, just under 50% seen once. Specimen: blood. The source is a woman between 35 and 50 years old in good health.

Notes on this clonotype: The junction and the germline gene differ at one end; a read error may be behind it. The rearrangement joins TRBV7-2 to TRBJ2-5; a possible D gene is TRBD2 (5 bases). This CDR3 contains 15 residues. CDR1 is SGHTA, CDR2 FQGNSA, per germline. This CDR3 is CASSIASDSLGTQYF. The CDR3 nucleotides are TGTGCCAGCAGCATAGCGTCAGACTCCTTGGGGACCCAGTACTTC.

V is TRBV18 and J is TRBJ2-1; TRBD2 agrees at 8 bases. Germline V CDR1 and CDR2: KGHSH, LQKENI. The CDR3 covers 17 residues. Unmatched junction bases numbered 10, after V lost 0 bases and J lost 6 bases. The chain's CDR3 is CASSPPVGGGVSNEQFF. In nucleotides, the CDR3 is TGTGCCAGCTCACCACCTGTCGGGGGGGGCGTATCCAATGAGCAGTTCTTC.

The chain recombines TRBV12-3 or TRBV12-4 with TRBJ2-2; 12 bases line up with TRBD2. Unmatched junction bases numbered 3, after V lost 2 bases and J lost 2 bases. The CDR3 runs 17 residues. The CDR3 sequence is CASSLTSGGTNTGELFF. CDR3 sequence (DNA): TGTGCCAGCAGTTTAACTAGCGGGGGGACAAACACCGGGGAGCTGTTTTTT.

The J gene is TRBJ1-2, the V gene TRBV29-1; TRBD1 might be the D (6 bases). V lost 6 bases and J 0 bases, leaving 14 bases between the germline ends. CDR3 length equals 14 residues. CDR1 SQVTM and CDR2 ANQGSEA come from the germline V gene. The CDR3 spells CSVRPGGPNYGYTF. For the CDR3, the DNA is TGCAGCGTCCGCCCCGGGGGGCCTAACTATGGCTACACCTTC.

The chain recombines TRBV20-1 with TRBJ2-5; D uncertain. CDR1 is DFQATT and CDR2 is SNEGSKA in the germline V gene (reference sequence). V shed 5 bases and J shed 5 bases, with 12 bases lying between them. The CDR3 has 12 residues. CDR3 amino acids: CSARPEAETQYF. CDR3 in DNA: TGCAGTGCTCGCCCCGAGGCGGAGACCCAGTACTTC.

The chain carries TRBV7-6 and TRBJ2-1; D is ambiguous. The germline V gene encodes CDR1 SGHVS and CDR2 FNYEAQ. V lost 7 bases and J lost 2, with 9 bases in between. The CDR3 contains 13 residues. CDR3 protein: CASTASPYNEQFF. The CDR3 DNA reads TGTGCCAGCACAGCTTCCCCCTACAATGAGCAGTTCTTC.

The chain employs TRBV25-1 and TRBJ1-6; tentative D call: TRBD1 (6 bases). V gave up 8 bases and J gave up 4 bases, with 6 bases separating them. Germline V lookup: CDR1 MGHDK, CDR2 SYGVNS. The CDR3 loop spans 12 amino acids. The CDR3 sequence: CASGQYNSPLHF. As DNA, the CDR3 is TGTGCCAGCGGACAGTATAATTCACCCCTCCACTTT.

This chain's CDR3 is CASSLLRQGPNYEQYF. For the CDR3, the DNA is TGTGCCAGCAGCTTACTGAGACAGGGTCCCAACTACGAGCAGTACTTC. The rearrangement uses TRBV11-2 and TRBJ2-7; 7 bases are shared with TRBD1. Germline loops: CDR1 SGHAT, CDR2 FQNNGV. This CDR3 spans 16 amino acids. The trim removed 2 bases at V and 3 bases at J, leaving 10 bases unmatched.

This clonotype was detected only a few times. The chain uses TRBV20-1 and TRBJ2-7; D is unclear. From germline, CDR1 is DFQATT and CDR2 SNEGSKA (reference sequence). Between the trimmed V and J ends, which lost 0 bases and 2 bases, there was a span of 11 bases. The CDR3 sequence is 14 residues long. The CDR3, as DNA: TGCAGTGCTAGAGATCGCGCCTCGACCTACGAGCAGTACTTC. This sequence encodes CSARDRASTYEQYF.

The chain joins TRBV28 to TRBJ1-2, with 9 positions matching TRBD1. V gave up 10 bases and J gave up 2 bases; unmatched junction bases: 14. Germline V lookup: CDR1 MDHEN, CDR2 SYDVKM. The CDR3 extends over 16 amino acids. The CDR3 region is CATDAGGQGPNYGYTF. In DNA, the CDR3 is TGTGCCACCGACGCTGGGGGACAGGGTCCAAACTATGGCTACACCTTC.

This clonotype was recorded once. V and J are TRBV6-2 or TRBV6-3 and TRBJ2-2, with 9 positions matching TRBD1. Germline-derived CDR1 and CDR2 are MNHEY and SVGEGT. Trimming took 2 bases from V and 8 from J; bases not matched to a gene: 6. The CDR3 totals 15 residues. The CDR3 DNA follows: TGTGCCAGCAGTTACCCGACAGGGGGTGTAGGGGAGCTGTTTTTT. This codes for CASSYPTGGVGELFF.

This rearrangement joins TRBV6-2 or TRBV6-3 to TRBJ2-5; D perhaps matches TRBD1 (6 bases). V dropped 8 bases and J dropped 5 bases, with 24 bases sitting between them. The CDR3 totals 16 residues. Germline loops: CDR1 MNHEY, CDR2 SVGEGT. The DNA for the CDR3 is TGTGCCAGCGGTTGGGACAAGACTGGTTTGACGGAGACCCAGTACTTC. Translation: CASGWDKTGLTETQYF.

The count of this clonotype is one. This rearrangement joins TRBV5-1 to TRBJ1-2; TRBD1 might be the D (6 bases). Germline V gives CDR1 SGHRS, CDR2 YFSETQ. The V and J ends lost 1 base and 6 bases respectively, with 13 bases between them. The CDR3 spans 14 residues. This chain's CDR3 is CASSLQAGVDGYTF. CDR3 in DNA: TGCGCCAGCAGCTTGCAGGCAGGGGTTGATGGCTACACCTTC.

The chain combines TRBV6-2 or TRBV6-3 with TRBJ2-7, with 12 bases fitting TRBD2. The J call could be wrong; TRBJ2-5 is a better fit for the DNA end. This CDR3 has 16 residues. CDR1 MNHEY and CDR2 SVGEGT come from the germline V gene. The CDR3 here is CASSYSTSGGRETQYF. CDR3 DNA: TGTGCCAGCAGTTACTCGACTAGCGGGGGAAGGGAGACCCAGTACTTC.

The CDR3 region is CASSLFGDRVEEQYF. CDR3 sequence (DNA): TGTGCCAGCAGTCTCTTCGGGGACAGGGTAGAAGAGCAGTACTTC. V is TRBV27 and J is TRBJ2-7, with 9 bases aligning to TRBD1. The CDR3 loop spans 15 amino acids. The V gene end was trimmed by 5 bases and the J gene end by 7 bases; junction bases not matched to a gene: 12. The V gene's germline CDR1 is MNHEY and CDR2 SMNVEV (reference sequence).

The chain has TRBV7-2 and TRBJ2-5, with 9 bases aligning to TRBD1. Trimming removed 5 bases from V and 5 bases from J; junction bases left unmatched: 9. Per the germline V gene, CDR1 is SGHTA and CDR2 is FQGNSA. This CDR3 comprises 15 residues. Here the CDR3 reads CASSRGTGSWETQYF. The CDR3 DNA sequence: TGTGCCAGCAGCCGCGGGACAGGGTCGTGGGAGACCCAGTACTTC.

The rearrangement uses TRBV20-1 and TRBJ2-5; 9 bases map to TRBD2. Trimming cost V 5 bases and J 5 bases; bases outside gene matches: 9. Per the germline V gene, CDR1 is DFQATT and CDR2 is SNEGSKA (reference sequence). The CDR3 is made up of 14 amino acids. In DNA, the CDR3 is TGCAGTGCTCTGGATCAGCGGGGGGTCGAGACCCAGTACTTC. It codes for CSALDQRGVETQYF.

V is TRBV9 and J is TRBJ2-2; D is uncertain. CDR1 and CDR2 (germline): SGDLS, YYNGEE. The length of the CDR3 is 16 residues. V dropped 4 bases and J dropped 2 bases, with 15 bases sitting between them. This CDR3 is CASSPTSQINTGELFF. For the CDR3, the DNA is TGTGCCAGCAGCCCTACCTCACAGATAAACACCGGGGAGCTGTTTTTT.

CDR3 coding DNA: TGTGCCAGCAGGAATATGAACTATGGCTACACCTTC. Its protein is CASRNMNYGYTF. The chain is built from TRBV6-1 and TRBJ1-2; D not certain. The CDR3 length is 12 residues. V shed 6 bases and J shed 2 bases, with 7 bases lying between them. Germline V gene lookup returns CDR1 MNHNS and CDR2 SASEGT.

Only a few counts were recorded for this clonotype. CDR3 sequence (DNA): TGCAGCGTCGCGGGACAGGGGGAGCAGTTCTTC. Protein sequence: CSVAGQGEQFF. This sequence joins TRBV29-1 and TRBJ2-1; 10 nucleotides agree with TRBD1. In germline, CDR1 is SQVTM, CDR2 ANQGSEA. Unmatched junction bases numbered 3, after V lost 6 bases and J lost 10 bases. This CDR3 region has 11 residues.

This rearrangement joins TRBV7-9 to TRBJ1-4; 9 nucleotides line up with TRBD1. The length of the CDR3 is 15 residues. The V and J ends lost 5 bases and 10 bases, in that order; junction bases with no gene match: 11. CDR1 and CDR2 from the germline V gene are SEHNR and FQNEAQ (reference sequence). The CDR3 protein is CASSHDRGGSGKLFF. The DNA for the CDR3 is TGTGCCAGCAGCCATGACAGGGGGGGATCCGGAAAACTGTTTTTT.

J is TRBJ1-5 and V is TRBV12-3 or TRBV12-4; weak D call: TRBD1 (6 bases). CDR3 length: 14 amino acids. The V and J ends lost 6 bases and 11 bases respectively, with 20 bases between them. CDR3 in DNA: TGTGCCAGCAGCACAGGGTTGGGTCGAATGGCCCAGCATTTT. This codes for CASSTGLGRMAQHF.

As regards this clonotype: One junction end disagrees with the germline gene, perhaps due to a read error. J is TRBJ1-1 and V is TRBV5-1, with a weak D call TRBD1 (5 bases). CDR1 is SGHRS, CDR2 YFSETQ, per germline. The CDR3 has 13 residues. DNA of the CDR3: TGCGCCAACAGCAGGGCTATGAACACTGAAGCTTTCTTT. Encoded protein: CANSRAMNTEAFF.

V is TRBV9 and J is TRBJ2-1; 9 nucleotides agree with TRBD1. Germline lookup yields CDR1 SGDLS and CDR2 YYNGEE. This CDR3 is 15 amino acids long. The V segment lost 3 bases and the J segment 4 bases; nucleotides outside the gene matches: 5. CDR3 loop: CASSAPGTGYNEQFF. The DNA for the CDR3 is TGTGCCAGCAGCGCGCCCGGGACAGGGTACAATGAGCAGTTCTTC.

The chain uses TRBV20-1 and TRBJ2-1, with 7 bases matching TRBD2. The CDR3 covers 11 residues. Germline-derived CDR1 and CDR2 are DFQATT and SNEGSKA (reference sequence). The ends lost 8 bases at V and 6 bases at J; junction bases unmatched: 4. As DNA, the CDR3 is TGCAGTTTCGGACTAGTCAATGAGCAGTTCTTC. Its protein product is CSFGLVNEQFF.

The table lists this clonotype with a few counts. This rearrangement joins TRBV5-1 to TRBJ1-1, with D perhaps TRBD1 (5 bases). V was shortened by 3 bases and J by 1 base, with 19 bases between the two germline ends. This CDR3 contains 17 residues. Germline V gene lookup returns CDR1 SGHRS and CDR2 YFSETQ. The CDR3 here is CASSSGWLGDPNTEAFF. In DNA form, the CDR3 reads TGCGCCAGCAGCTCGGGGTGGCTCGGGGACCCGAACACTGAAGCTTTCTTT.

The V and J genes are TRBV20-1 and TRBJ2-1; D uncertain. V dropped 1 base and J dropped 5 bases, with 12 bases sitting between them. The CDR3 contains 14 residues. The germline V gene encodes CDR1 DFQATT and CDR2 SNEGSKA (reference sequence). The CDR3 region is CSARVSTANNEQFF. The CDR3 bases are TGCAGTGCTAGAGTTAGTACAGCGAACAATGAGCAGTTCTTC.

This clonotype was found once. The V call is TRBV19, the J call TRBJ2-1; D possibly corresponds to TRBD1 (6 bases). V lost 4 bases and J 10 bases, leaving 11 bases between the germline ends. This CDR3 is 12 amino acids long. Looked up from germline, CDR1 is LNHDA and CDR2 is SQIVND (reference sequence). The CDR3 DNA reads as TGTGCCAGTAGTACGGCAGGGGACGAGCAGTTCTTC. Amino acid sequence: CASSTAGDEQFF.